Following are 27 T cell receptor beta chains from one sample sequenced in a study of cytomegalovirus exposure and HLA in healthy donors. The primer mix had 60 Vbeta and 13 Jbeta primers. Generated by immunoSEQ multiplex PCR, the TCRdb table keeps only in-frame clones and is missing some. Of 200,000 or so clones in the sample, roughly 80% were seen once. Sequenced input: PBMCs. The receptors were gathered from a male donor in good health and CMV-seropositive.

CDR3 bases: TGTGCTAGTGGCCCACAGGGGGTAACCGGGGAGCTGTTTTTT. It codes for CASGPQGVTGELFF. The chain employs TRBV12-5 and TRBJ2-2, with 8 bases identical to TRBD1. V dropped 6 bases and J dropped 5; count of bases not matched to a gene: 5. This CDR3 is built from 14 residues. Looked up from germline, CDR1 is LGHNT and CDR2 is FRNRAP.

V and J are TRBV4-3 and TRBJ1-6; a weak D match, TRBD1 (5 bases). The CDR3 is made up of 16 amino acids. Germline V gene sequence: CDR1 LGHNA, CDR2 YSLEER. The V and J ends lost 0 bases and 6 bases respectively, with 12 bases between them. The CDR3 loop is CASSQEGEQVNSPLHF. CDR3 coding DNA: TGCGCCAGCAGCCAAGAAGGCGAACAGGTTAATTCACCCCTCCACTTT.

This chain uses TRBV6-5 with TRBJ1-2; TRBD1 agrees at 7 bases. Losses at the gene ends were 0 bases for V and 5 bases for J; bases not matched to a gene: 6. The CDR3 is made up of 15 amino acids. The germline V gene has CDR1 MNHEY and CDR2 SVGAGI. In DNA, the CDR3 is TGTGCCAGCAGTTACTCCGACAGGGTTCAGTATGGCTACACCTTC. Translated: CASSYSDRVQYGYTF.

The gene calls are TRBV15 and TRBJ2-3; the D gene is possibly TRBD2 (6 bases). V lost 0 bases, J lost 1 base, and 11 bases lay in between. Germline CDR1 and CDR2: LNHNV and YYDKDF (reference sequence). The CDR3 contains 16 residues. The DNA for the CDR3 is TGTGCCACCAGCAGAGAGGCTGGAGGGGGCACAGATACGCAGTATTTT. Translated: CATSREAGGGTDTQYF.

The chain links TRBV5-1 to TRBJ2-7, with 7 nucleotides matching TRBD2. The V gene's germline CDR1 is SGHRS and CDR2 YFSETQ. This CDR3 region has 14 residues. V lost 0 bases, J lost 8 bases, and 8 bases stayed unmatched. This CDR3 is CASSLVGLDEQQYF. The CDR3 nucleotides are TGCGCCAGCAGCTTGGTTGGACTAGACGAACAGCAGTACTTC.

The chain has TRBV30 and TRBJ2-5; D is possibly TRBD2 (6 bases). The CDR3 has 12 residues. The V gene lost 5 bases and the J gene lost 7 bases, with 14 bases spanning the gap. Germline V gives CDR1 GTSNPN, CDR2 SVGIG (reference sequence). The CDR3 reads CAWGGVGGTQYF. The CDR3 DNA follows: TGTGCCTGGGGTGGAGTGGGGGGGACCCAGTACTTC.

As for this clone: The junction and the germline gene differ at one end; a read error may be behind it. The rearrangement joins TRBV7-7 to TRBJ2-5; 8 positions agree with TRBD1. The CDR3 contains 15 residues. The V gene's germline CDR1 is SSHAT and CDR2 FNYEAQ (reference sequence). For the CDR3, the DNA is TGTGCTAGCAGCTCCCAGGGGGCGCAAAAAGAGACCCAGTACTTC. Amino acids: CASSSQGAQKETQYF.

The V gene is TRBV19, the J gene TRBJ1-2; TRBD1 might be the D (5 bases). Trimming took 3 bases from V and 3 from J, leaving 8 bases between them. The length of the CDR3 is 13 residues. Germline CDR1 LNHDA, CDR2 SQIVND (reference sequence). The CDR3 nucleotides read TGTGCCAGTAGTATTTCGACAGACTATGGCTACACCTTC. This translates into CASSISTDYGYTF.

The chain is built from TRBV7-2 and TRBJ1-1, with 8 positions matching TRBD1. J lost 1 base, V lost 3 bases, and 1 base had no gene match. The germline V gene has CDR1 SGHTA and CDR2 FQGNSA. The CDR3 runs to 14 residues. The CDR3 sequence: CASSFDRGNTEAFF. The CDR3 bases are TGTGCCAGCAGCTTCGACAGGGGGAACACTGAAGCTTTCTTT.

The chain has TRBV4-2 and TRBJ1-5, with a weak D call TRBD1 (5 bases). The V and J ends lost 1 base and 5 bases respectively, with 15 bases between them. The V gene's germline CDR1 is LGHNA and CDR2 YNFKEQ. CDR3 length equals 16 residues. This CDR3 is CASSQGSAAGDQPQHF. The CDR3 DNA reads TGTGCCAGCAGCCAAGGGTCGGCAGCGGGGGATCAGCCCCAGCATTTT.

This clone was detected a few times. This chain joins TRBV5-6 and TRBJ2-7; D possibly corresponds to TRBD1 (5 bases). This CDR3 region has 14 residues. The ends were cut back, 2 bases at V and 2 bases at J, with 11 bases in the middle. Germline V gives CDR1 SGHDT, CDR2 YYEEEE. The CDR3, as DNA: TGTGCCAGCAGCTTAAAATTAGGGGCCTACGAGCAGTACTTC. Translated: CASSLKLGAYEQYF.

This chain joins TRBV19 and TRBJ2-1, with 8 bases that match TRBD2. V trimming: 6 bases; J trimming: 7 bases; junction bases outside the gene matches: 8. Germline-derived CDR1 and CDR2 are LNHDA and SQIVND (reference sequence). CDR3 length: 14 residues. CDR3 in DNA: TGTGCCAGTAGCGAGCGGGGGCGACCTAATGAGCAGTTCTTC. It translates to CASSERGRPNEQFF.

The CDR3 is CASSSLPGQGSTGELFF. The DNA of the CDR3 is TGTGCCAGCAGCTCCCTCCCGGGACAGGGGAGCACCGGGGAGCTGTTTTTT. The genes are TRBV7-7 and TRBJ2-2; 10 nucleotides agree with TRBD1. Trimming took 4 bases from V and 4 from J; bases not matched to a gene: 9. CDR3 length: 17 residues. Per the germline V gene, CDR1 is SSHAT and CDR2 is FNYEAQ (reference sequence).

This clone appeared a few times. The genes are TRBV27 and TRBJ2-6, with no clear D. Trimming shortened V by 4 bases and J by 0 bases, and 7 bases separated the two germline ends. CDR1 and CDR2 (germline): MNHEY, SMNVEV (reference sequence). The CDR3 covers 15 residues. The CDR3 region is CASSSFSSGANVLTF. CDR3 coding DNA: TGTGCCAGCAGTTCATTCAGCTCTGGGGCCAACGTCCTGACTTTC.

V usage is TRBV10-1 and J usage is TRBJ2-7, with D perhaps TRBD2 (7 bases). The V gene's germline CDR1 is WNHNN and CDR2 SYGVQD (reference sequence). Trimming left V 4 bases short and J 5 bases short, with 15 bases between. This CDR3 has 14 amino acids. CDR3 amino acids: CASSVRTGGHEQYF. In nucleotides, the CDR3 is TGCGCCAGCAGTGTTCGGACCGGGGGGCACGAGCAGTACTTC.

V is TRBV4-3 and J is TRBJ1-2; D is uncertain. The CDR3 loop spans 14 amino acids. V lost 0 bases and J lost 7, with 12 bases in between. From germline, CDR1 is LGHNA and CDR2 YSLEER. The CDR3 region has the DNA TGCGCCAGCAGCCAAGATACGAGGTTGAGTGGCTACACCTTC. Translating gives CASSQDTRLSGYTF.

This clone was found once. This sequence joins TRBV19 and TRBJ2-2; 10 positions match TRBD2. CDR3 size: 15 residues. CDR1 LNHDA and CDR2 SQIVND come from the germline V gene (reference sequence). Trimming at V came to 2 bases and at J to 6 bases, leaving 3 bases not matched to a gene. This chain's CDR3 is CASSILAGAAGELFF. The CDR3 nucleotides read TGTGCCAGTAGTATACTAGCGGGAGCGGCCGGGGAGCTGTTTTTT.

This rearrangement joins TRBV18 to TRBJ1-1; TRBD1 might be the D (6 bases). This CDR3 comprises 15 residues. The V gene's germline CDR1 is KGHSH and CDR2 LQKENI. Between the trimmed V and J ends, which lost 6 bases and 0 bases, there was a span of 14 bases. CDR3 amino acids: CASSPAGQLNTEAFF. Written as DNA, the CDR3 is TGTGCCAGCTCCCCAGCCGGACAGCTGAACACTGAAGCTTTCTTT.

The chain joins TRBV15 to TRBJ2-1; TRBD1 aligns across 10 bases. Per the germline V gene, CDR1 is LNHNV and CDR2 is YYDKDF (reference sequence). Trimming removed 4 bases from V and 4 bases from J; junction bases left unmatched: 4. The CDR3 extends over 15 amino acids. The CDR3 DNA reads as TGTGCCACCAGCAAAGGACAGGGGGGTTACAATGAGCAGTTCTTC. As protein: CATSKGQGGYNEQFF.

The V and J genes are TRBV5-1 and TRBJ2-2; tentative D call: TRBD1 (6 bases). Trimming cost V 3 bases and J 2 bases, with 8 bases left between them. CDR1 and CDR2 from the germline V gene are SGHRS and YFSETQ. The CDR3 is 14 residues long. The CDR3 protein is CASSWGQNTGELFF. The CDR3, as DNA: TGCGCCAGCAGCTGGGGACAAAACACCGGGGAGCTGTTTTTT.

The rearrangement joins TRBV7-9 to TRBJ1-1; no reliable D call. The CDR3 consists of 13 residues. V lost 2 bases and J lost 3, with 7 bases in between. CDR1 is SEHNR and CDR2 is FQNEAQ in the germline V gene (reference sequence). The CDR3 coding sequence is TGTGCCAGCAGCTTATCCCCGGACACTGAAGCTTTCTTT. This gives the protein CASSLSPDTEAFF.

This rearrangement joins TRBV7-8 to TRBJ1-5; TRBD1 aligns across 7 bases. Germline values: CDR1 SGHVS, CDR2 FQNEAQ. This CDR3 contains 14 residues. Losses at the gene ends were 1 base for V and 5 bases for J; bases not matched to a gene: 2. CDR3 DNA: TGTGCCAGCAGCTTAGTAGGGGGCCATCAGCCCCAGCATTTT. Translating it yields CASSLVGGHQPQHF. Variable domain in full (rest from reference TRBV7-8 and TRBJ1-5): GAGVSQSPRYKVAKRGQDVALRCDPISGHVSLFWYQQALGQGPEFLTYFQNEAQLDKSGLPSDRFFAERPEGSVSTLKIQRTQQEDSAVYLCASSLVGGHQPQHFGDGTRLSIL.

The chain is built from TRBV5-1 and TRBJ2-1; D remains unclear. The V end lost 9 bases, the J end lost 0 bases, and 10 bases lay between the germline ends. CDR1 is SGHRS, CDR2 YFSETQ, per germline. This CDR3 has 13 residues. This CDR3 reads CATAESSYNEQFF. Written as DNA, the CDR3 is TGCGCCACCGCGGAGAGCTCCTACAATGAGCAGTTCTTC.

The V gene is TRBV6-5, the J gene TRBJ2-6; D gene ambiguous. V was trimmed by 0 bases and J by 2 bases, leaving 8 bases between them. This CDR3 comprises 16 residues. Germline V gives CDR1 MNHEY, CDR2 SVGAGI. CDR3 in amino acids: CASSYSRHTGANVLTF. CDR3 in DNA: TGTGCCAGCAGTTACTCGAGACACACTGGGGCCAACGTCCTGACTTTC.

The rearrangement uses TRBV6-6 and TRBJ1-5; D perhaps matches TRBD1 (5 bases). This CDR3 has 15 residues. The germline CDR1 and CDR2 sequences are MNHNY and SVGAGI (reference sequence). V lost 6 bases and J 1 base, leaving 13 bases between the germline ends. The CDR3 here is CASRIFRQSNQPQHF. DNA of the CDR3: TGTGCCAGCAGGATCTTTCGACAGAGCAATCAGCCCCAGCATTTT.

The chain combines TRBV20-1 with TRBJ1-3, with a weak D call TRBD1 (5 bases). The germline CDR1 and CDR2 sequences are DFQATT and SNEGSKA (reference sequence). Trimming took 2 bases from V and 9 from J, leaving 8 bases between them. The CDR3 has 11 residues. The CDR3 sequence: CSARPGGTIYF. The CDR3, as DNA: TGCAGTGCTAGACCCGGGGGCACCATATATTTT.

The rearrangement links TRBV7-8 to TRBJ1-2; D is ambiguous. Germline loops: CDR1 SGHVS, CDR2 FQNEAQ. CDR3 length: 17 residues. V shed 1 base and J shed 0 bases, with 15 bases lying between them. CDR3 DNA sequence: TGTGCCAGCAGCTTAGGGTCGGGGAACGTCGCTAACTATGGCTACACCTTC. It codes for CASSLGSGNVANYGYTF.